These 27 T cell receptor beta chains share one sample of origin, sequenced in a study of shared clonotypes between healthy human individuals. The method was immunoSEQ multiplex PCR; TCRdb's version includes in-frame clones alone and lacks a portion of them. Among hundreds of thousands of clones, 95% to 97% were seen once, and the ten largest hold 0.095% to 0.13%. CD45RO negativity and positive selection for CCR7 defined naive CD8 cells, a population that excluded terminally differentiated effector memory CD45RA+ cells. The sample taken for sequencing was naive CD8+ T cells sorted from blood. These receptors were collected from a woman younger than 45 in good health.

V and J are TRBV6-1 and TRBJ2-5; D ambiguous. CDR1 is MNHNS, CDR2 SASEGT, per germline. Trimming pared 6 bases from V and 2 bases from J, leaving 10 bases between. The CDR3 loop spans 13 amino acids. CDR3 loop: CASSADRQETQYF. The CDR3 bases are TGTGCCAGCAGCGCCGACCGACAAGAGACCCAGTACTTC.

The chain uses TRBV29-1 and TRBJ1-1; a possible D gene is TRBD1 (5 bases). Trimming took off 7 bases at V and 0 bases at J, with 18 bases between the two ends. This CDR3 contains 15 residues. The germline V gene encodes CDR1 SQVTM and CDR2 ANQGSEA. Written as DNA, the CDR3 is TGCAGCGCTGACTCACAAACAGGAATGAACACTGAAGCTTTCTTT. It is translated as CSADSQTGMNTEAFF.

The V gene is TRBV7-9, the J gene TRBJ2-7; 8 positions agree with TRBD2. J was trimmed by 7 bases and V by 3 bases; bases with no gene match: 2. Germline CDR1 and CDR2: SEHNR and FQNEAQ (reference sequence). The CDR3 loop spans 12 amino acids. The CDR3 DNA is TGTGCCAGCAGCTTCGGGGGGGCAGAGCAGTACTTC. This sequence encodes CASSFGGAEQYF.

The chain recombines TRBV28 with TRBJ2-3, with D perhaps matching TRBD2 (5 bases). The V gene lost 3 bases and the J gene lost 3 bases, with 10 bases spanning the gap. The germline gives CDR1 MDHEN, CDR2 SYDVKM. The CDR3 is 14 residues long. CDR3 bases: TGTGCCAGCAGTTTTGAGGGAGTGACAGATACGCAGTATTTT. Translation gives CASSFEGVTDTQYF.

The genes are TRBV10-3 and TRBJ1-5, with 10 bases that match TRBD1. The CDR3 runs 16 residues. V was pared by 3 bases and J by 7 bases, with 9 bases of the junction left unmatched. Per germline, CDR1 ENHRY and CDR2 SYGVKD. The CDR3 bases are TGTGCCATCAGTGAACCCGTAGGGACAGGGGAACAGCCCCAGCATTTT. This sequence encodes CAISEPVGTGEQPQHF.

The chain recombines TRBV28 with TRBJ2-2, with D possibly being TRBD1 (6 bases). The CDR3 contains 15 residues. Germline V gene sequence: CDR1 MDHEN, CDR2 SYDVKM. V was shortened by 5 bases and J by 0 bases, with 10 bases between the two germline ends. The CDR3 bases are TGTGCCAGCAGTGTCGGGACAACGAACACCGGGGAGCTGTTTTTT. This encodes CASSVGTTNTGELFF.

V and J are TRBV5-6 and TRBJ2-1; TRBD1 might be the D (5 bases). The germline V gene has CDR1 SGHDT and CDR2 YYEEEE. The V gene lost 6 bases and the J gene lost 8 bases, with 12 bases spanning the gap. The CDR3 has 12 residues. The CDR3 spells CASNIQDDEQFF. The CDR3 DNA reads as TGTGCCAGCAACATACAGGACGATGAGCAGTTCTTC.

The rearrangement joins TRBV4-1 to TRBJ2-4; a possible D gene is TRBD1 (5 bases). The CDR3 has 15 amino acids. V lost 4 bases and J lost 0, with 10 bases in between. The germline CDR1 and CDR2 sequences are MGHRA and YSYEKL. In DNA form, the CDR3 reads TGCGCCAGCAGCCGGACACCTCTAGCCAAAAACATTCAGTACTTC. This translates into CASSRTPLAKNIQYF.

This chain uses TRBV9 with TRBJ2-3, with 8 nucleotides matching TRBD2. The CDR3 is made up of 16 amino acids. J was trimmed by 0 bases and V by 0 bases; bases with no gene match: 3. Germline V CDR1 and CDR2: SGDLS, YYNGEE. CDR3 sequence (DNA): TGTGCCAGCAGCGTAGGAGTAGCGGGAAGCACAGATACGCAGTATTTT. Encoded protein: CASSVGVAGSTDTQYF.

Comment on this clone: At the DNA level, this CDR3 is encoded by other sequences in the same sample as well. This chain links TRBV7-8 with TRBJ1-1; the D gene is possibly TRBD1 (5 bases). Germline V gene lookup returns CDR1 SGHVS and CDR2 FQNEAQ. The V end lost 5 bases, the J end lost 1 base, and 8 bases lay between the germline ends. The CDR3 has 13 amino acids. CDR3 coding DNA: TGTGCCAGCAGCCCAACAGGGAACACTGAAGCTTTCTTT. It encodes CASSPTGNTEAFF.

This chain uses TRBV4-1 with TRBJ2-7; 7 bases fit TRBD2. CDR3 length: 17 residues. Germline loops: CDR1 MGHRA, CDR2 YSYEKL. V lost 0 bases and J lost 2; bases outside the gene matches: 10. CDR3 amino acids: CASSQDGAGESAYEQYF. CDR3 bases: TGCGCCAGCAGCCAAGACGGGGCGGGAGAGAGCGCCTACGAGCAGTACTTC.

This clone was found once. The V and J genes are TRBV27 and TRBJ2-7; no clear D. Looked up from germline, CDR1 is MNHEY and CDR2 is SMNVEV (reference sequence). The V gene lost 5 bases and the J gene lost 1 base, with 15 bases spanning the gap. This CDR3 contains 15 residues. The CDR3 region is CASSRGVSYSYEQYF. DNA for the CDR3: TGTGCCAGCAGTCGTGGGGTTTCATATTCCTACGAGCAGTACTTC.

The V and J genes are TRBV5-1 and TRBJ2-1, with TRBD2 matching over 8 bases. The V segment lost 4 bases and the J segment 3 bases; nucleotides outside the gene matches: 6. Per the germline V gene, CDR1 is SGHRS and CDR2 is YFSETQ. The CDR3 contains 15 residues. The CDR3 bases are TGCGCCAGCAGCGTCCGTAGCGGGGACTACAATGAGCAGTTCTTC. Amino acids: CASSVRSGDYNEQFF.

This chain links TRBV7-9 with TRBJ1-2; D possibly corresponds to TRBD1 (5 bases). CDR3 length: 18 residues. V was trimmed by 5 bases and J by 0 bases, leaving 22 bases between them. Germline V gene lookup returns CDR1 SEHNR and CDR2 FQNEAQ (reference sequence). CDR3 DNA sequence: TGTGCCAGCAGCCAAGTAGTGCCTCAGGGACCTTCTAACTATGGCTACACCTTC. Its protein product is CASSQVVPQGPSNYGYTF. Combining the CDR3 with reference TRBV7-9 and TRBJ1-2 gives the whole variable domain DTGVSQNPRHKITKRGQNVTFRCDPISEHNRLYWYRQTLGQGPEFLTYFQNEAQLEKSRLLSDRFSAERPKGSFSTLEIQRTEQGDSAMYLCASSQVVPQGPSNYGYTFGSGTRLTVV.

To note about this clone: The sample contains more than one DNA sequence encoding this CDR3. This chain joins TRBV5-1 and TRBJ2-2, with unresolved D. Looked up from germline, CDR1 is SGHRS and CDR2 is YFSETQ. Trimming took off 2 bases at V and 5 bases at J, with 4 bases between the two ends. This CDR3 is 12 amino acids long. CDR3 sequence: CASSFGTGELFF. The CDR3 DNA is TGCGCCAGCAGCTTTGGAACCGGGGAGCTGTTTTTT.

The chain links TRBV14 to TRBJ2-1; TRBD2 agrees at 12 bases. The CDR3 totals 17 residues. Germline CDR1 and CDR2: SGHDN and FVKESK. The trim removed 0 bases at V and 7 bases at J, leaving 7 bases unmatched. CDR3 in DNA: TGTGCCAGCAGCCAAGAGCTTGGACTAGCGGGAAGTAATGAGCAGTTCTTC. Protein sequence: CASSQELGLAGSNEQFF. Full variable domain (rest looked up from reference TRBV14 and TRBJ2-1): EAGVTQFPSHSVIEKGQTVTLRCDPISGHDNLYWYRRVMGKEIKFLLHFVKESKQDESGMPNNRFLAERTGGTYSTLKVQPAELEDSGVYFCASSQELGLAGSNEQFFGPGTRLTVL.

The V gene is TRBV7-9, the J gene TRBJ2-3; the D call may be TRBD1 or TRBD2 (5 bases each). Germline CDR1 and CDR2: SEHNR and FQNEAQ (reference sequence). This CDR3 contains 11 residues. Trimming removed 5 bases from V and 8 bases from J, with 8 bases in between. The CDR3 DNA reads TGTGCCAGCAGCGCCGGGACTACGCAGTATTTT. Protein product: CASSAGTTQYF.

The CDR3 sequence: CSARQAMAQHF. In nucleotides, the CDR3 is TGCAGTGCCAGACAGGCTATGGCCCAGCATTTT. The gene calls are TRBV20-1 and TRBJ1-5, with D maybe TRBD1 (6 bases). This CDR3 is 11 amino acids long. V dropped 6 bases and J dropped 11 bases, with 14 bases sitting between them. Germline assignment: CDR1 DFQATT and CDR2 SNEGSKA (reference sequence).

This chain links TRBV30 with TRBJ1-2; TRBD1 might be the D (6 bases). The CDR3 sequence is 14 residues long. V lost 3 bases, J lost 4 bases, and 15 bases lay in between. Germline lookup yields CDR1 GTSNPN and CDR2 SVGIG (reference sequence). CDR3 nucleotides: TGTGCCTGGAGCGCCCCAGGGGCAAGCTATGGCTACACCTTC. Its protein product is CAWSAPGASYGYTF.

The rearrangement uses TRBV7-9 and TRBJ2-2; TRBD2 is a possible D gene (6 bases). CDR1 and CDR2 from the germline V gene are SEHNR and FQNEAQ (reference sequence). The CDR3 totals 15 residues. V dropped 6 bases and J dropped 4 bases, with 15 bases sitting between them. The CDR3 reads CASRAGLEITGELFF. The CDR3 DNA sequence: TGTGCCAGCAGGGCGGGGCTGGAGATCACCGGGGAGCTGTTTTTT.

This chain joins TRBV13 and TRBJ2-5, with D possibly TRBD2 on 6 matching bases. The germline CDR1 and CDR2 sequences are PRHDT and FYEKMQ (reference sequence). CDR3 length equals 14 residues. V was cut by 4 bases and J by 1 base, with 10 bases left in between. CDR3 bases: TGTGCCAGCAGCTCCCTCGGGAGCCAAGAGACCCAGTACTTC. Translating gives CASSSLGSQETQYF.

The CDR3 coding sequence is TGCGCCAGCAGTGAGTTGCGGCAAATTTACGAGCAGTACTTC. This translates into CASSELRQIYEQYF. The chain employs TRBV10-1 and TRBJ2-7; D is undetermined. Germline CDR1 reads WNHNN; CDR2 reads SYGVQD (reference sequence). This CDR3 contains 14 residues. Trimming removed 1 base from V and 4 bases from J, with 11 bases in between.

The chain couples TRBV2 to TRBJ1-3; TRBD1 might be the D (5 bases). This CDR3 is built from 14 residues. The germline CDR1 and CDR2 sequences are SNHLY and FYNNEI. V lost 6 bases and J lost 0, with 9 bases in between. Written as DNA, the CDR3 is TGTGCCAGCAGCGGAGACAGCTCTGGAAACACCATATATTTT. It yields the protein CASSGDSSGNTIYF.

The CDR3 sequence: CASSYGQSGELFF. The CDR3 DNA sequence: TGTGCCAGCAGTTACGGACAGTCTGGGGAGCTGTTTTTT. V gene TRBV6-5 combines with J gene TRBJ2-2, with D possibly TRBD1 on 6 matching bases. CDR1 MNHEY and CDR2 SVGAGI come from the germline V gene. The CDR3 sequence is 13 residues long. Trimming pared 2 bases from V and 8 bases from J, leaving 9 bases between.

This clone was detected only once. The chain combines TRBV5-6 with TRBJ1-2; D not certain. The CDR3 runs to 12 residues. Deletions cut 3 bases from V and 8 bases from J, with 11 bases between. From germline, CDR1 is SGHDT and CDR2 YYEEEE. This CDR3 is CASSWGLGGYTF. In DNA form, the CDR3 reads TGTGCCAGCAGCTGGGGATTGGGGGGCTACACCTTC.

The chain joins TRBV7-9 to TRBJ2-3; D remains ambiguous. Germline values: CDR1 SEHNR, CDR2 FQNEAQ (reference sequence). Trimming shortened V by 5 bases and J by 0 bases, and 15 bases separated the two germline ends. This CDR3 contains 16 residues. The CDR3 nucleotides read TGTGCCAGCAGCCTGCTAACGGGTTCTAGCACAGATACGCAGTATTTT. The encoded protein is CASSLLTGSSTDTQYF.

The genes are TRBV15 and TRBJ1-1; no firm D call. V shed 0 bases and J shed 8 bases, with 7 bases lying between them. Germline values: CDR1 LNHNV, CDR2 YYDKDF (reference sequence). This CDR3 has 12 amino acids. The CDR3 protein is CATSRDGQEAFF. The CDR3 DNA sequence: TGTGCCACCAGCAGAGATGGGCAGGAAGCTTTCTTT.